This entry lists 32 T cell receptor beta chains sequenced from one sample in a study of metastatic and nonmetastatic thyroid tumors. Not a single patient had been given any form of treatment at any point before undergoing thyroid surgery. TCRdb reanalyzed the PCR reads via MiXCR. The table lists 9,100 or so clones, around 40% of them singletons. Sequencing was done on a sample of tumor tissue. Every receptor here comes from a male donor with papillary thyroid cancer or a benign thyroid nodule (not recorded which). Some clones in this sample may be carry-over from other donors' samples.

This chain connects TRBV3-1 to TRBJ2-7, with 7 bases lining up with TRBD1. V trimming: 8 bases; J trimming: 7 bases; junction bases outside the gene matches: 20. The CDR3 runs to 16 residues. Germline V gives CDR1 LGHDT, CDR2 YNNKEL (reference sequence). The CDR3 region has the DNA TGTGCCAGCCAGAGCAAGATACGGGACAGCCCCTTGGAGCAGTACTTC. As protein: CASQSKIRDSPLEQYF.

V and J are TRBV20-1 and TRBJ1-1; maybe TRBD1 (5 bases). V was clipped by 4 bases and J by 1 base, with 13 bases between them. Germline V gene sequence: CDR1 DFQATT, CDR2 SNEGSKA (reference sequence). This CDR3 has 14 amino acids. CDR3: CSAIIQQANTEAFF. In DNA, the CDR3 is TGCAGTGCTATAATCCAACAGGCGAACACTGAAGCTTTCTTT.

V gene TRBV20-1 combines with J gene TRBJ2-3; D uncertain. This CDR3 spans 20 amino acids. From germline, CDR1 is DFQATT and CDR2 SNEGSKA (reference sequence). Trimming pared 0 bases from V and 2 bases from J, leaving 27 bases between. This chain's CDR3 is CSARDLQPRPGGLSTDTQYF. The DNA for the CDR3 is TGCAGTGCTAGAGATCTCCAACCCCGCCCCGGTGGGCTATCCACAGATACGCAGTATTTT.

This clone was counted only a few times. The rearrangement uses TRBV24-1 and TRBJ2-2; tentatively, D is TRBD1 (6 bases). V lost 1 base and J lost 7, with 12 bases in between. The germline CDR1 and CDR2 sequences are KGHDR and SFDVKD. The CDR3 has 15 residues. The CDR3 protein is CATSDFGRGNGELFF. CDR3 DNA: TGTGCCACCAGTGATTTCGGCAGGGGAAACGGGGAGCTGTTTTTT.

This clone was counted between two and nine times. V and J are TRBV19 and TRBJ1-5; 10 nucleotides align to TRBD1. The germline V gene encodes CDR1 LNHDA and CDR2 SQIVND (reference sequence). Trimming cost V 7 bases and J 6 bases; bases outside gene matches: 9. The CDR3 is 15 residues long. CDR3 coding DNA: TGTGCCAGTATTCCGACAGGGGGCGTTGGTCAGCCCCAGCATTTT. As protein: CASIPTGGVGQPQHF.

This rearrangement joins TRBV20-1 to TRBJ1-2, with TRBD1 as a possible D gene (6 bases). The germline gives CDR1 DFQATT, CDR2 SNEGSKA (reference sequence). The CDR3 covers 11 residues. V lost 6 bases, J lost 8 bases, and 13 bases lay in between. The CDR3 DNA follows: TGCAGTGCCCCAGGGGTAGACGGCTACACCTTC. Residues: CSAPGVDGYTF.

The chain couples TRBV19 to TRBJ2-3; D call uncertain. The CDR3 has 12 residues. Germline CDR1 is LNHDA and CDR2 is SQIVND (reference sequence). V was shortened by 8 bases and J by 6 bases, with 12 bases between the two germline ends. CDR3 in DNA: TGTGCCAGTGGCCCCAGCGCGGATACGCAGTATTTT. It translates to CASGPSADTQYF.

This chain connects TRBV24-1 to TRBJ2-5; TRBD1 matches 8 bases. Trimming at V came to 4 bases and at J to 4 bases, leaving 7 bases not matched to a gene. Per germline, CDR1 KGHDR and CDR2 SFDVKD. The CDR3 contains 15 residues. CDR3 protein: CATSDPGQGRETQYF. The CDR3 DNA reads TGTGCCACCAGTGACCCCGGACAGGGAAGAGAGACCCAGTACTTC.

The J gene is TRBJ1-3, the V gene TRBV11-2, with no clear D. The CDR3 totals 16 residues. CDR1 SGHAT and CDR2 FQNNGV come from the germline V gene. V lost 2 bases and J lost 0, with 11 bases in between. The CDR3 here is CASSLRVGFSGNTIYF. The CDR3 DNA is TGTGCCAGCAGCTTAAGGGTTGGCTTCTCTGGAAACACCATATATTTT.

V is TRBV6-1 and J is TRBJ2-7; a possible D gene is TRBD2 (6 bases). The CDR3 spans 13 residues. Germline-derived CDR1 and CDR2 are MNHNS and SASEGT. The V end was cut by 3 bases, the J end by 5 bases, with 11 bases between. The CDR3 nucleotides are TGTGCCAGCAGTGACGGGAGTGGGGACGAGCAGTACTTC. It specifies CASSDGSGDEQYF.

This clone turned up a few times. This chain uses TRBV9 with TRBJ2-3; 8 bases line up with TRBD1. CDR1 is SGDLS and CDR2 is YYNGEE in the germline V gene. Trimming took 4 bases from V and 5 from J; bases not matched to a gene: 12. The CDR3 has 16 residues. The CDR3 loop is CASSPRLGQGGDTQYF. As DNA, the CDR3 is TGTGCCAGCAGCCCCAGGCTCGGACAGGGAGGAGATACGCAGTATTTT.

The chain employs TRBV27 and TRBJ2-1, with 8 bases lining up with TRBD2. V lost 6 bases, J lost 5 bases, and 9 bases stayed unmatched. The CDR3 sequence is 15 residues long. Germline V lookup: CDR1 MNHEY, CDR2 SMNVEV (reference sequence). The CDR3 DNA follows: TGTGCCAGCAGCCCAGCGGGGGCGGGGCACAATGAGCAGTTCTTC. Protein sequence: CASSPAGAGHNEQFF.

This clone was counted only a few times. The gene calls are TRBV11-1 and TRBJ2-7; 9 bases agree with TRBD1. The junction had 7 bases not matched to a gene; V was cut back by 3 bases and J by 7 bases. This CDR3 spans 14 amino acids. Germline V CDR1 and CDR2: SGHAT, FQDESV (reference sequence). CDR3 region: CASSFGTGLQEQYF. In nucleotides, the CDR3 is TGTGCCAGCAGCTTCGGGACAGGGTTACAAGAGCAGTACTTC.

The chain couples TRBV2 to TRBJ2-7, with TRBD1 identical over 9 bases. The CDR3 has 15 amino acids. The trim removed 0 bases at V and 3 bases at J, leaving 3 bases unmatched. Germline V lookup: CDR1 SNHLY, CDR2 FYNNEI. CDR3 loop: CASSEAGTGFYEQYF. The CDR3 DNA reads as TGTGCCAGCAGTGAAGCCGGGACAGGGTTCTACGAGCAGTACTTC.

The rearrangement joins TRBV5-1 to TRBJ2-7, with TRBD1 matching over 12 bases. The CDR3 is 15 residues long. J lost 1 base, V lost 4 bases, and 3 bases had no gene match. In germline, CDR1 is SGHRS, CDR2 YFSETQ. CDR3 loop: CASSTGQGASYEQYF. The CDR3 DNA follows: TGCGCCAGCAGCACGGGACAGGGGGCATCCTACGAGCAGTACTTC.

The CDR3 DNA reads TGTGCCAGCAGTTCCTCCTCTATTGGGACCTACGAGCAGTACTTC. Its protein is CASSSSSIGTYEQYF. The V gene is TRBV28, the J gene TRBJ2-7; no firm D call. Germline V gene sequence: CDR1 MDHEN, CDR2 SYDVKM. The CDR3 has 15 amino acids. V lost 4 bases and J lost 2, with 15 bases in between.

In regard to this clone: Lacking the conserved final phenylalanine or tryptophan, this CDR3 likely reflects a read error. The DNA is omitted, as the CDR3 cannot be located on it reliably, and the CDR3 follows TCRdb's listing. V and J are TRBV20-1 and TRBJ1-6. The CDR3 numbers 10 amino acids, ends counted. CDR1 is DFQATT and CDR2 is SNEGSKA in the germline V gene (reference sequence). The CDR3 loop reads CSARGGGPTR.

A note on this clone: One junction end disagrees with the germline gene, perhaps due to a read error. The V and J genes are TRBV12-3 or TRBV12-4 and TRBJ2-1; 7 nucleotides agree with TRBD1. This CDR3 region has 17 residues. For the CDR3, the DNA is TGTGCCAGCAGTGCAAGGACAGGTGTGAGCTCCTACAATGATCAGTTCTTC. Translating gives CASSARTGVSSYNDQFF.

This clone is termed large. The rearrangement joins TRBV18 to TRBJ2-6; 8 bases fit TRBD1. Losses at the gene ends were 3 bases for V and 1 base for J; bases not matched to a gene: 11. The germline gives CDR1 KGHSH, CDR2 LQKENI. The CDR3 totals 19 residues. CDR3 sequence: CASSPEGQGHPSGANVLTF. The CDR3, as DNA: TGTGCCAGCTCACCGGAAGGACAGGGACACCCTTCTGGGGCCAACGTCCTGACTTTC.

This sequence joins TRBV5-1 and TRBJ1-1; D not resolved. This CDR3 has 14 amino acids. The germline V gene encodes CDR1 SGHRS and CDR2 YFSETQ. Trimming took off 1 base at V and 4 bases at J, with 11 bases between the two ends. In DNA form, the CDR3 reads TGCGCCAGCAGCTTGACTAAGGACGGCACTGAAGCTTTCTTT. Its translation: CASSLTKDGTEAFF.

The gene calls are TRBV11-1 and TRBJ2-3; 9 nucleotides agree with TRBD2. The CDR3 totals 15 residues. V gave up 5 bases and J gave up 5 bases; unmatched junction bases: 8. Germline lookup yields CDR1 SGHAT and CDR2 FQDESV (reference sequence). DNA of the CDR3: TGTGCCAGCAGCCCGCGGGGGGGCGAGGGAGATACGCAGTATTTT. It codes for CASSPRGGEGDTQYF. Filled out from reference TRBV11-1 and TRBJ2-3, the complete variable domain reads EAEVAQSPRYKITEKSQAVAFWCDPISGHATLYWYRQILGQGPELLVQFQDESVVDDSQLPKDRFSAERLKGVDSTLKIQPAELGDSAMYLCASSPRGGEGDTQYFGPGTRLTVL.

The CDR3 spells CSAGAARWANYGYTF. For the CDR3, the DNA is TGCAGTGCTGGGGCCGCCCGATGGGCTAACTATGGCTACACCTTC. The rearrangement links TRBV20-1 to TRBJ1-2; the D gene is possibly TRBD1 (5 bases). This CDR3 is built from 15 residues. Trimming removed 5 bases at V and 0 bases at J, with 16 bases between. Per germline, CDR1 DFQATT and CDR2 SNEGSKA (reference sequence).

The rearrangement links TRBV28 to TRBJ1-2, with D tentatively TRBD1 (5 bases). Germline V gene lookup returns CDR1 MDHEN and CDR2 SYDVKM. The CDR3 extends over 15 amino acids. Trimming took off 6 bases at V and 8 bases at J, with 22 bases between the two ends. CDR3 loop: CASSKPLGPQEGYTF. The CDR3 DNA follows: TGTGCCAGCAGCAAACCCCTGGGACCCCAGGAGGGCTACACCTTC.

The chain recombines TRBV12-3 or TRBV12-4 with TRBJ1-5; tentatively, D is TRBD1 (6 bases). The CDR3 totals 13 residues. V dropped 2 bases and J dropped 7 bases, with 9 bases sitting between them. The CDR3 is CASSLRGHQPQHF. CDR3 nucleotides: TGTGCCAGCAGTTTAAGGGGACACCAGCCCCAGCATTTT.

V and J are TRBV11-3 and TRBJ2-7; 8 nucleotides match TRBD1. CDR1 SGHNT and CDR2 YENEEA come from the germline V gene. The CDR3 consists of 13 residues. The trim removed 7 bases at V and 4 bases at J, leaving 6 bases unmatched. CDR3 region: CASKDRVGYEQYF. CDR3 bases: TGTGCCAGCAAGGACAGGGTTGGGTACGAGCAGTACTTC.

This chain joins TRBV6-2 or TRBV6-3 and TRBJ2-2; TRBD1 is a possible D gene (5 bases). V lost 2 bases and J lost 4, with 11 bases in between. Germline CDR1 reads MNHEY; CDR2 reads SVGEGT. This CDR3 region has 15 residues. The CDR3 loop is CASSYQDRTTGELFF. Written as DNA, the CDR3 is TGTGCCAGCAGTTACCAAGACAGAACCACCGGGGAGCTGTTTTTT.

This rearrangement joins TRBV6-1 to TRBJ2-5; weak D call: TRBD2 (5 bases). V gave up 4 bases and J gave up 5 bases, with 14 bases separating them. This CDR3 spans 14 amino acids. The germline gives CDR1 MNHNS, CDR2 SASEGT. Here the CDR3 reads CASSVGLAQETQYF. CDR3 nucleotides: TGTGCCAGCAGTGTGGGGTTAGCGCAGGAGACCCAGTACTTC.

The V gene is TRBV28, the J gene TRBJ1-1; D is undetermined. Germline CDR1 and CDR2: MDHEN and SYDVKM. The V and J ends lost 3 bases and 0 bases respectively, with 2 bases between them. This CDR3 has 12 residues. As DNA, the CDR3 is TGTGCCAGCAGTTTCATGAACACTGAAGCTTTCTTT. This encodes CASSFMNTEAFF. Full variable domain (missing parts from reference TRBV28 and TRBJ1-1): DVKVTQSSRYLVKRTGEKVFLECVQDMDHENMFWYRQDPGLGLRLIYFSYDVKMKEKGDIPEGYSVSREKKERFSLILESASTNQTSMYLCASSFMNTEAFFGQGTRLTVV.

The gene calls are TRBV20-1 and TRBJ1-6, with TRBD1 matching over 7 bases. The J segment lost 14 bases and the V segment lost 0 bases, leaving 10 bases of the junction unmatched. The CDR3 has 14 amino acids. Germline CDR1 and CDR2: DFQATT and SNEGSKA (reference sequence). The CDR3 spells CSARDRKGALSLHF. CDR3 sequence (DNA): TGCAGTGCTAGAGATCGTAAGGGGGCTCTTTCCCTCCACTTT.

The chain carries TRBV9 and TRBJ2-1, with D maybe TRBD2 (6 bases). Germline V gives CDR1 SGDLS, CDR2 YYNGEE. The CDR3 has 15 residues. The V end lost 0 bases, the J end lost 4 bases, and 11 bases lay between the germline ends. CDR3 amino acids: CASSVGSGGYNEQFF. CDR3 nucleotides: TGTGCCAGCAGCGTAGGTAGCGGAGGATACAATGAGCAGTTCTTC.

This clone appeared many times. The sample carries other DNA sequences with the same CDR3. CDR3 protein: CSTEAEPPFGLPNYGYTF. The CDR3 DNA reads TGCAGCACAGAGGCGGAACCCCCCTTTGGACTTCCTAACTATGGCTACACCTTC. The chain has TRBV29-1 and TRBJ1-2; no firm D call. The CDR3 runs to 18 residues. V shed 8 bases and J shed 0 bases, with 28 bases lying between them. Germline-derived CDR1 and CDR2 are SQVTM and ANQGSEA.

Regarding this clone: One junction end does not reproduce the germline sequence, and a read error may be involved. The chain uses TRBV7-2 and TRBJ2-7; possible D gene TRBD2, 6 bases. The CDR3 contains 14 residues. Germline-derived CDR1 and CDR2 are SGHTA and FQGNSA. The CDR3 protein is CASSFSGSYYGQYF. In DNA, the CDR3 is TGTGCCAGCAGCTTTAGCGGTTCCTACTACGGGCAGTACTTC. The variable domain in full, completed from reference TRBV7-2 and TRBJ2-7, reads GAGVSQSPSNKVTEKGKDVELRCDPISGHTALYWYRQSLGQGLEFLIYFQGNSAPDKSGLPSDRFSAERTGGSVSTLTIQRTQQEDSAVYLCASSFSGSYYGQYFGPGTRLTVT.